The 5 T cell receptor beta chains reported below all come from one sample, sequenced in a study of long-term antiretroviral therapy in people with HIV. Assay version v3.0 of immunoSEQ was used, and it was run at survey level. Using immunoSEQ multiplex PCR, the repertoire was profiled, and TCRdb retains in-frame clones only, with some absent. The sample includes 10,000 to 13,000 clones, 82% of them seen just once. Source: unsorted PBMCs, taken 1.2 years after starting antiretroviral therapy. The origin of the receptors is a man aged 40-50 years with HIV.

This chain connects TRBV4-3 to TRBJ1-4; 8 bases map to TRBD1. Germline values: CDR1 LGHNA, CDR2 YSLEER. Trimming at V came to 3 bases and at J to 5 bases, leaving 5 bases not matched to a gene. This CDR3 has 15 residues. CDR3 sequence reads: CASSQVQGGNEKLFF. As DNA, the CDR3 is TGCGCCAGCAGCCAGGTACAGGGGGGGAATGAAAAACTGTTTTTT.

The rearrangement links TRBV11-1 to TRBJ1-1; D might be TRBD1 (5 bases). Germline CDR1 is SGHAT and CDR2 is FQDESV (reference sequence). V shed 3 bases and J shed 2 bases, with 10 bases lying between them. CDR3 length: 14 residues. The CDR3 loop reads CASSFGQGNTEAFF. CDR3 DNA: TGTGCCAGCAGCTTCGGGCAGGGAAACACTGAAGCTTTCTTT. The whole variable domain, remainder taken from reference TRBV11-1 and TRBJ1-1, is EAEVAQSPRYKITEKSQAVAFWCDPISGHATLYWYRQILGQGPELLVQFQDESVVDDSQLPKDRFSAERLKGVDSTLKIQPAELGDSAMYLCASSFGQGNTEAFFGQGTRLTVV.

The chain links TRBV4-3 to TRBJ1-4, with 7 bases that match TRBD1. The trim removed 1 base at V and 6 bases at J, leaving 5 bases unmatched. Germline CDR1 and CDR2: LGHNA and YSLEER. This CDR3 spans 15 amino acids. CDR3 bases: TGCGCCAGCAGCCAAGCTTTCGGGACAGATGAAAAACTGTTTTTT. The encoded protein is CASSQAFGTDEKLFF.

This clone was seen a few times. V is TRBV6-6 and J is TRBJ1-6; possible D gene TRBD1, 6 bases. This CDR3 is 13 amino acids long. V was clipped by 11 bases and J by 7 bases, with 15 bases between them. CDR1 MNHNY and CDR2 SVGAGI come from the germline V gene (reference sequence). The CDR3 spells CAGAGVWNSPLHF. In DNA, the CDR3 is TGTGCCGGGGCAGGGGTTTGGAATTCACCCCTCCACTTT.

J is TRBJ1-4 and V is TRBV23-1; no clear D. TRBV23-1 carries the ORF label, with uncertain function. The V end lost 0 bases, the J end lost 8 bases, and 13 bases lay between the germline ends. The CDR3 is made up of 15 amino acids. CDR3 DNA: TGCGCCAGCAGTCAATCGTTAGGGTTTCACGAAAAACTGTTTTTT. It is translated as CASSQSLGFHEKLFF.